One sample yielded the 16 T cell receptor beta chains listed below, sequenced in a study of cytotoxic CD8 clonotypes in ibrutinib-treated CLL. The repertoire was sequenced with immunoSEQ multiplex PCR; TCRdb's copy has only in-frame clones and lacks some. The top ten hold around 5.3% of the sample, which has about 300,000 clones, approximately 76% seen once. The specimen comprised PBMCs, sampled at disease progression, from a patient treated with ibrutinib. These receptor sequences come from a human donor with chronic lymphocytic leukemia.

This chain uses TRBV29-1 with TRBJ2-7; 7 bases line up with TRBD1. The CDR3 is made up of 14 amino acids. Unmatched junction bases numbered 2, after V lost 0 bases and J lost 0 bases. The germline CDR1 and CDR2 sequences are SQVTM and ANQGSEA. DNA of the CDR3: TGCAGCGTTGAAGAGACAGGGACCTCCTACGAGCAGTACTTC. Protein sequence: CSVEETGTSYEQYF.

The chain couples TRBV7-2 to TRBJ2-6; 8 nucleotides agree with TRBD1. Losses at the gene ends were 4 bases for V and 2 bases for J; bases not matched to a gene: 10. Looked up from germline, CDR1 is SGHTA and CDR2 is FQGNSA. The CDR3 runs to 18 residues. The CDR3 DNA follows: TGTGCCAGCAGCTCTCGGACAGGGTACATGGCTGGGGCCAACGTCCTGACTTTC. Translated: CASSSRTGYMAGANVLTF.

The chain couples TRBV4-1 to TRBJ2-5; 10 nucleotides agree with TRBD2. V lost 3 bases, J lost 5 bases, and 6 bases stayed unmatched. The germline V gene has CDR1 MGHRA and CDR2 YSYEKL. This CDR3 comprises 15 residues. This CDR3 reads CASSQERGGRETQYF. DNA for the CDR3: TGCGCCAGCAGCCAGGAGCGGGGGGGCAGGGAGACCCAGTACTTC.

This sequence joins TRBV5-1 and TRBJ1-1; D remains ambiguous. The CDR3 is 16 amino acids. Germline V gives CDR1 SGHRS, CDR2 YFSETQ. V lost 0 bases to trimming and J lost 0 bases, with 12 bases between them. Here the CDR3 DNA reads TGCGCCAGCAGCTTGGAACTTGGGTTGTTGAACACTGAAGCTTTCTTT. It yields the protein CASSLELGLLNTEAFF.

CDR3 DNA sequence: TGTGCCAGCAGTTACACGGGGGCGGGCAATCAGCCCCAGCATTTT. Translated, it gives CASSYTGAGNQPQHF. The chain uses TRBV6-5 and TRBJ1-5, with D perhaps TRBD1 (6 bases). Trimming removed 2 bases from V and 2 bases from J, with 10 bases in between. The V gene's germline CDR1 is MNHEY and CDR2 SVGAGI. CDR3 length: 15 residues.

This clone showed up just a few times. This rearrangement joins TRBV11-2 to TRBJ2-7, with 12 nucleotides matching TRBD2. Losses at the gene ends were 5 bases for V and 3 bases for J; bases not matched to a gene: 5. The CDR3 length is 15 residues. Germline lookup yields CDR1 SGHAT and CDR2 FQNNGV. CDR3 amino acids: CASSQTSGGIYEQYF. For the CDR3, the DNA is TGTGCCAGCAGCCAGACTAGCGGGGGAATCTACGAGCAGTACTTC.

This clone was detected a few times. The chain employs TRBV7-9 and TRBJ2-1, with 12 bases that match TRBD2. This CDR3 has 15 residues. After removal of 5 bases from V and 6 bases from J, the junction contained 5 bases not matched to a gene. CDR1 and CDR2 from the germline V gene are SEHNR and FQNEAQ (reference sequence). Written as DNA, the CDR3 is TGTGCCAGCAGCCTACTAGCGGGAGGCATCAATGAGCAGTTCTTC. Residues: CASSLLAGGINEQFF. Combining the CDR3 with reference TRBV7-9 and TRBJ2-1 gives the whole variable domain DTGVSQNPRHKITKRGQNVTFRCDPISEHNRLYWYRQTLGQGPEFLTYFQNEAQLEKSRLLSDRFSAERPKGSFSTLEIQRTEQGDSAMYLCASSLLAGGINEQFFGPGTRLTVL.

The CDR3 loop is CASSLTGQADTEAFF. The CDR3 nucleotides read TGCGCCAGCAGCCTTACGGGACAGGCCGACACTGAAGCTTTCTTT. V usage is TRBV5-1 and J usage is TRBJ1-1, with 8 bases fitting TRBD1. Germline assignment: CDR1 SGHRS and CDR2 YFSETQ. The CDR3 contains 15 residues. The V and J ends lost 4 bases and 3 bases, in that order; junction bases with no gene match: 8.

This clone was observed at least ten times. The chain has TRBV10-3 and TRBJ1-2; no clear D gene. From germline, CDR1 is ENHRY and CDR2 SYGVKD. The length of the CDR3 is 12 residues. Trimming took 10 bases from V and 0 from J, leaving 9 bases between them. In nucleotides, the CDR3 is TGTGCCACCCGGGGTGCTAACTATGGCTACACCTTC. This encodes CATRGANYGYTF.

The chain employs TRBV28 and TRBJ2-4; D is undetermined. The CDR3 runs 15 residues. The V gene's germline CDR1 is MDHEN and CDR2 SYDVKM. V lost 5 bases and J 0 bases, leaving 11 bases between the germline ends. The chain's CDR3 is CASSHGVLAKNIQYF. CDR3 sequence (DNA): TGTGCCAGCAGTCATGGGGTCTTAGCCAAAAACATTCAGTACTTC.

The rearrangement links TRBV28 to TRBJ2-7; a possible D gene is TRBD2 (6 bases). V was cut by 3 bases and J by 3 bases, with 9 bases left in between. The CDR3 is 13 residues long. The V gene's germline CDR1 is MDHEN and CDR2 SYDVKM. The CDR3 bases are TGTGCCAGCAGTTTTCGGGGGTACTACGAGCAGTACTTC. It specifies CASSFRGYYEQYF.

The genes are TRBV5-1 and TRBJ2-2; D call uncertain. Germline V gene sequence: CDR1 SGHRS, CDR2 YFSETQ. The CDR3 is made up of 17 amino acids. V was trimmed by 4 bases and J by 0 bases, leaving 16 bases between them. In DNA form, the CDR3 reads TGCGCCAGCAGCCTTAAGTCAGGTAGGACGAACACCGGGGAGCTGTTTTTT. Residues: CASSLKSGRTNTGELFF.

V is TRBV19 and J is TRBJ2-7, with TRBD1 identical over 11 bases. This CDR3 has 16 residues. Trimming removed 4 bases from V and 6 bases from J; junction bases left unmatched: 11. Germline loops: CDR1 LNHDA, CDR2 SQIVND (reference sequence). CDR3 residues: CASSNLATGTGGEQYF. In nucleotides, the CDR3 is TGTGCCAGTAGTAATTTAGCTACCGGGACAGGGGGCGAGCAGTACTTC.

This clone came up once. V gene TRBV12-2 combines with J gene TRBJ2-3; TRBD2 is the table's D call, not checked against the DNA. TRBV12-2 is reported as a pseudogene. The CDR3 is 12 amino acids. CDR3 bases: TGTGCACCCTGCGGGGGCACAGATACGCAGTATTTT. It codes for CAPCGGTDTQYF.

This clone appeared a few times. The CDR3 loop reads CASSLRGGPNQPQHF. The CDR3 DNA reads as TGCGCCAGCAGCTTGCGGGGAGGGCCAAATCAGCCCCAGCATTTT. V and J are TRBV5-1 and TRBJ1-5; D uncertain. Germline lookup yields CDR1 SGHRS and CDR2 YFSETQ. This CDR3 region has 15 residues. Trimming left V 1 base short and J 4 bases short, with 12 bases between. Combining the CDR3 with reference TRBV5-1 and TRBJ1-5 gives the whole variable domain KAGVTQTPRYLIKTRGQQVTLSCSPISGHRSVSWYQQTPGQGLQFLFEYFSETQRNKGNFPGRFSGRQFSNSRSEMNVSTLELGDSALYLCASSLRGGPNQPQHFGDGTRLSIL.

The rearrangement joins TRBV14 to TRBJ2-5, with 11 positions matching TRBD2. The CDR3 sequence is 16 residues long. The J segment lost 2 bases and the V segment lost 2 bases, leaving 4 bases of the junction unmatched. Germline CDR1 reads SGHDN; CDR2 reads FVKESK. DNA of the CDR3: TGTGCCAGCAGCCAATTCTCTAGCGGGGGGCAAGAGACCCAGTACTTC. This gives the protein CASSQFSSGGQETQYF.